The clone carrying this T cell receptor beta chain was detected a few times. Antigen: not known. Unique molecular identifiers tagged the TCRbeta library. From the PCR reads, TCRdb called clonotypes with MiXCR, one entry per CDR3 protein. The table shows 490,000 or so distinct CDR3 sequences, with roughly a tenth occurring only once. Germline loops: CDR1 SGHRS, CDR2 YFSETQ. With V trimmed by 3 bases and J by 2 bases, 8 bases remained unmatched. The CDR3 consists of 15 residues. The sample comes from a study of T-cell reconstitution after alpha-beta-depleted transplantation in children. Study results and caveats: The authors attributed T-cell counts and diversity one year after transplant mostly to newly produced T cells. Reported findings indicate that, about two months after transplant, alpha-beta T cells came from several hundred expanded clones, which were derived from non-depleted graft cells. The study traced high day-60 TCRbeta diversity in some patients to surviving recipient T cells and thymic progenitors.

The specimen comprised PBMCs, sampled before TCRalphabeta/CD19-depleted stem cell transplant. The sequence derives from a child aged 2 to 10 with inherited bone marrow failure, due to receive a stem cell transplant. The V call is TRBV5-1, the J call TRBJ2-7; 7 bases align to TRBD1. The CDR3 coding sequence is TGCGCCAGCAGCTCAGACAGGGTGGGTCCCTACGAGCAGTACTTC. Its protein product is CASSSDRVGPYEQYF.